This T cell receptor (beta chain) was recorded in a study of shared clonotypes between healthy human individuals (dated by TCRdb to 2019 to 2021). Turning to the overall study: Three men and a couple of women, aged 18 to 49 years, made up the cohort. Libraries were prepared and TCR repertoires were sequenced by different laboratories using diverse techniques, in order to increase sequencing depth and limit assay-specific biases. Between about 0.9 and 10 billion PBMCs per donor were obtained by leukapheresis. Per donor, three plates each were used for CD4 naive and CD4 memory, two for CD8 naive, and one for CD8 memory. To estimate repertoire size and how much clonotype sharing occurs between individuals, the study deeply sequenced the blood TCR repertoires of a handful of healthy adults.

Summary of the overall study and its limitations: Higher generation probabilities were observed for clonotypes shared by all four sorted-subset donors than for non-shared clonotypes. Because the study included only a small number of donors, the genetic and exposure-history diversity represented was limited. Naive subsets generally had larger estimated clonotype richness than memory subsets did. Even with the large sequencing depth, rarefaction of the sorted-subset datasets indicated that sequencing was incomplete. Sampling was limited to blood, and TCR repertoires in tissue likely differ from TCR repertoires in blood. Pairwise subsampling indicated that sequencing depth was expected to affect the degree of clonotype sharing among donors. Across four donors, about 5.2% of naive CD4, roughly 3.5% of naive CD8, 2.3% of memory CD4, and 0.4% of memory CD8 clonotypes were shared.

From the germline V gene, CDR1 is LGHNA and CDR2 is YNFKEQ. Spanning cysteine to phenylalanine, the CDR3 consists of 15 amino acids. Of all the DNA, just the CDR3 is kept, 45 bases in frame from base 1. The junction shows trimming of 0 bases on V and 3 bases on J, plus 12 bases between the germline ends. Details on this clone: Its antigen is unknown. No per-base quality is available; no much larger clone lies one base away.

The donors were healthy, HIV-negative adults who had no recently reported acute infections or vaccinations. Every donor was a Caucasian adult living in Nashville, Tennessee, USA. CD4+ T cells were enriched by magnetic negative selection; naive cells were then positively selected on CD45RA, and the negative fraction formed the memory subset. Blood was obtained by leukapheresis, after which PBMCs were separated by Ficoll-Histopaque density gradient centrifugation and cryopreserved in liquid nitrogen vapor phase. Analytical flow cytometry was used to check the purity and quantity of each magnetically sorted T cell population. Genomic DNA was isolated from each sorted fraction and quantified by UV absorbance on a Nanodrop 2000c. Using the deep immunoSEQ assay, multiplex PCR amplified TCR CDR3 regions from genomic DNA. Extracted genomic DNA from each cell subset was spread evenly across all wells of several immunoSEQ 96-well plates, with each plate serving as a replicate. For sorted subsets, each replicate PCR was loaded with around 200 ng genomic DNA, equivalent to 25,000 to 35,000 T cell genomes. Purified libraries were quantified with a Qubit 3.0 fluorometer, sized on a Bioanalyzer 2100, and re-quantified with the KAPA Library Quantification kit. Every immunoSEQ 96-well plate was sequenced on a separate single-read 150-cycle Illumina NextSeq 550 flow cell. In the authors' own workflow: Because the immunoSEQ output held only junctional sequences and lacked quality scores, the filtering could not match the filtering applied to full-length reads. Sequences were annotated with PyIR, a Python wrapper for IgBLAST v1.9, and V/J genes and CDR3 were assigned using IMGT germline references. Reads were filtered out if the reads had weak V/J assignments (E-value above 1e-6), no CDR3, stop codons, out-of-frame junctions, or ambiguous translated residues. V3J clonotypes were defined as sequences sharing the same inferred V gene, J gene, and CDR3 amino acid sequence. Percentage overlap between repertoires was calculated by dividing the number of shared unique clonotypes by the size of the smaller repertoire. Three approaches were used to assess repertoire richness: RTK rarefaction, the Chao1 estimator, and Recon v2.1 estimates of unobserved clonotypes. OLGA was used to compute generation probabilities for all TCRbeta clonotypes that the gDNA method yielded from a handful of donors. Imported from immuneACCESS, the table was reduced by TCRdb to in-frame sequences with V and J called. These copies leave out some clones; in studies compared against another copy, an unresolved V gene accounts for under half, and the cause of the remainder is not known. V and J calls and clone size follow that table, whereas D and trimming were derived from the DNA. The sample table contains about 660,000 clones; only one count was recorded for about 74% of them. 1.7% of the sample belongs to the ten largest clones.

Sequences were obtained from memory CD4+ T cells sorted from blood. What the cell subset or site label conveys for this sample: CD45RA-negative fraction. This receptor was taken from a woman in her thirties in good health. The chain is made from TRBV4-2 and TRBJ2-7; TRBD2 is a weak D gene call, 6 bases matching. This receptor carries the CDR3 CASSQDDTSSYEQYF. The DNA sequence follows: TGTGCCAGCAGCCAAGATGATACTAGCAGCTACGAGCAGTACTTC.